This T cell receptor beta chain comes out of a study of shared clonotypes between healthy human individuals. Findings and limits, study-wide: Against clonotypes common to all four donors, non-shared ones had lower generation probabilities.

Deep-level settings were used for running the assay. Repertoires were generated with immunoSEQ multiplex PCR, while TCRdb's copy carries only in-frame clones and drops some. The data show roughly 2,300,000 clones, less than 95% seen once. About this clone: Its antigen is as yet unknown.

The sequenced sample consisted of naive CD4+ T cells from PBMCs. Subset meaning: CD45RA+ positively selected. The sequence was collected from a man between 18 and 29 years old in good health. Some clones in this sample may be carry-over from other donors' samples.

CDR3: CASRRPGTNEKLFF. In DNA form, the CDR3 reads TGTGCCAGCAGGCGACCAGGGACTAATGAAAAACTGTTTTTT. This chain connects TRBV28 to TRBJ1-4; TRBD1 might be the D (5 bases). From germline, CDR1 is MDHEN and CDR2 SYDVKM. The CDR3 runs 14 residues. V was clipped by 6 bases and J by 2 bases, with 10 bases between them.